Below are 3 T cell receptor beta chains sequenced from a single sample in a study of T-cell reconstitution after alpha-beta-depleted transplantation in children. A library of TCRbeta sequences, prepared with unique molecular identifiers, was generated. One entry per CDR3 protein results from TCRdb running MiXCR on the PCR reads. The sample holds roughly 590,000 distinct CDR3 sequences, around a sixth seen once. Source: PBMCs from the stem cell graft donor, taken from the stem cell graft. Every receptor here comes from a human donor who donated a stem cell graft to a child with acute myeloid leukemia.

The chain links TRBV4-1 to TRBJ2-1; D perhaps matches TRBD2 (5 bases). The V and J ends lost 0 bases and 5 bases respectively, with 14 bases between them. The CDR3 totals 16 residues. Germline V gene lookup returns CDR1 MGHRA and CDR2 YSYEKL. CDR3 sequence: CASSQEGRARHNEQFF. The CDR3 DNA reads TGCGCCAGCAGCCAAGAGGGGAGAGCAAGACACAATGAGCAGTTCTTC.

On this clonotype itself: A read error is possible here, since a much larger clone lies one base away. CDR3 sequence: CSAGTSTAGELFF. CDR3 in DNA: TGCAGTGCAGGGACTAGCACGGCCGGGGAGCTGTTTTTT. The chain uses TRBV20-1 and TRBJ2-2; 9 bases agree with TRBD2. Germline loops: CDR1 DFQATT, CDR2 SNEGSKA (reference sequence). V shed 6 bases, J shed 6 bases, and the junction held 5 bases outside the gene matches. This CDR3 comprises 13 residues.

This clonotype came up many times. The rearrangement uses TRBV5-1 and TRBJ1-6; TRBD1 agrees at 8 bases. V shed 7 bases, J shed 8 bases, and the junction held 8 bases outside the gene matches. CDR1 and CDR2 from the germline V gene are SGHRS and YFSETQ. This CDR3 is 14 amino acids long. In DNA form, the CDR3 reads TGCGCCAGCGGAACGGGACAGGTGGATTCACCCCTCCACTTT. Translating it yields CASGTGQVDSPLHF. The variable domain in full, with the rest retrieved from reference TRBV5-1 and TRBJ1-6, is KAGVTQTPRYLIKTRGQQVTLSCSPISGHRSVSWYQQTPGQGLQFLFEYFSETQRNKGNFPGRFSGRQFSNSRSEMNVSTLELGDSALYLCASGTGQVDSPLHFGNGTRLTVT.